The entry below describes one T cell receptor beta chain. Germline lookup yields CDR1 LNHNV and CDR2 YYDKDF (reference sequence). This CDR3 is built from 16 residues. Trimming took 3 bases from V and 2 from J; bases not matched to a gene: 6. This sample was taken from a study of tissue T cells after allogeneic stem cell transplantation. Measured with immunoSEQ multiplex PCR; TCRdb has only the in-frame clones, and not every one. Of more than 7,000 clones listed, 56% are singletons. This chain uses TRBV15 with TRBJ2-3; 9 bases fit TRBD2. The sample consisted of tissue from the jejunum, taken at autopsy. This clonotype was sampled from a female donor over 55 with lung cancer. The DNA for the CDR3 is TGTGCCACCAGCAGGGGCGCGGGGGGGTTCACAGATACGCAGTATTTT. It specifies CATSRGAGGFTDTQYF.